This T cell receptor beta chain was sequenced during a study of blood T cell repertoires in COVID-19. This CDR3 comprises 16 residues. Germline V gene lookup returns CDR1 SGHVS and CDR2 FNYEAQ. V shed 5 bases, J shed 2 bases, and the junction held 10 bases outside the gene matches. All enrollees were about 18 to 90 years old and from roughly 22 US areas. This clone appeared a single time. TCRdb keeps only in-frame clones here, not all; method: immunoSEQ multiplex PCR. The data hold 140,000 to 150,000 clones, with more than 75% observed a single time. This sequence originates from a woman under 40 with acute COVID-19. The V call is TRBV7-6, the J call TRBJ2-7; 9 bases line up with TRBD1. Sequencing used PBMCs or T cells enriched from blood (not recorded which). In DNA form, the CDR3 reads TGTGCCAGCAGCAGAGCCGGGACAGGGTCTACCTACGAGCAGTACTTC. It codes for CASSRAGTGSTYEQYF. Using reference TRBV7-6 and TRBJ2-7 for the parts outside the CDR3, the full variable domain is GAGVSQSPRYKVTKRGQDVALRCDPISGHVSLYWYRQALGQGPEFLTYFNYEAQQDKSGLPNDRFSAERPEGSISTLTIQRTEQRDSAMYRCASSRAGTGSTYEQYFGPGTRLTVT.